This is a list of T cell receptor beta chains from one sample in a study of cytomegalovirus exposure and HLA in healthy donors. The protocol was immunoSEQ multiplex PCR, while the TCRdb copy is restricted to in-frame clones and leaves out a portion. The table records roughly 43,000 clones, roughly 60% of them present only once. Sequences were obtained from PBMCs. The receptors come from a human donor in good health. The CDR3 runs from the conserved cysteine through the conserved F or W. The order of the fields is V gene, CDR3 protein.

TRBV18	CASSQLSSYNEQFF
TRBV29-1	CSVSVDRVGKLFF
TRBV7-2	CASSARTGRAKNIQYF
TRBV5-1	CASSQQGAQYEQYF
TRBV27	CASTSGSNGYTF
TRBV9	CASSVEDRPYQETQYF
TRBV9	CASSVAGGGSPLHF
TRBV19	CASSIGTGNQPQHF
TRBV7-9	CASSFGQVEKLFF
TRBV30	CAWAAGWTGGDSPLHF
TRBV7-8	CASSLVGSYYGYTF
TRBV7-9	CASSSTGANTEAFF
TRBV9	CASSPRGQMNTEAFF
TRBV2	CASSVLGQINSPLHF
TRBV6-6	CASSLGGNSYNEQFF
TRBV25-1	CASRGTGINEQFF
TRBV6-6	CASSRQDYGYTF
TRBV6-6	CASSSSTGGKLFF
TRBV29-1	CSAKDRVDSYEQYF
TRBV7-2	CASSKGQGAYNEQFF
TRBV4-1	CASSQEGQGATGELFF
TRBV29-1	CSVEVPTGSYGYTF
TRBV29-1	CSVGLGQDYGYTF
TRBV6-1	CASSDYWTGIYGYTF
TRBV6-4	CASSVTANSPLHF
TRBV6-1	CASRDSGFYGYTF
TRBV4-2	CASSRTPGGTNEKLFF
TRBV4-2	CASSLTPETDVGTQYF
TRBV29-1	CSVVRQGAGTEAFF
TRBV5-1	CASSPSSLNSPLHF
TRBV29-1	CSVTTGTVVLF
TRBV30	CAWNQRGGDEQFF
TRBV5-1	CASSSGEQTEAFF
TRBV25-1	CASSVGGDQPQHF
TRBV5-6	CASRAGLNYGYTF
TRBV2	CASTRLANEQYF
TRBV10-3	CAIMLRANYGYTF
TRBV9	CASSVGQAVSYEQYF
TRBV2	CARGQGPYEQYF
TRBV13	CASSPRTGNNYGYTF
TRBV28	CASSREGAGANVLTF
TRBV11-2	CASSLVRKEGYTF
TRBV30	CAWSTGSPAGEKLFF
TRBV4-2	CASSQDRAQRTQYF
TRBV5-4	CASRYDSESSYEQYF
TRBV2	CASSGGGMQYF
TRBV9	CASALSAGAYEQYF
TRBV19	CASTDPAGHTGELFF
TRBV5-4	CASSLGVNSNYGYTF
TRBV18	CASSPYGSDGYTF
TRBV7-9	CASSLAGGLTGELFF
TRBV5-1	CASSLKGVGEQYF
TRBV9	CASSTTGGSGNTIYF
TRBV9	CASSVAEVAGETQYF
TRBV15	CATAGASYEQYF
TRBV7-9	CASSITGMPPHVQFF
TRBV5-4	CAAGGRGINSPLHF